These 8 T cell receptor beta chains were sequenced from one sample in a study of blood T cells in healthy people across ages. Together with a sample-barcoded 5' primer, a J-beta primer mix was included in a second PCR lasting about 6 to 12 cycles. TCRdb called the 5' RACE reads again in MiXCR, with one record for every CDR3 protein. The data show almost 800,000 distinct CDR3 sequences, with 58% seen just once and around 20% held by the top ten. Sequencing input: blood. These receptors originate from a young man in good health.

The rearrangement uses TRBV7-2 and TRBJ1-2; D may be TRBD1 (5 bases). Looked up from germline, CDR1 is SGHTA and CDR2 is FQGNSA. The V end was cut by 6 bases, the J end by 4 bases, with 15 bases between. The CDR3 covers 14 residues. The CDR3 sequence: CASRPNRDSYGYTF. As DNA, the CDR3 is TGTGCCAGCAGGCCTAACCGGGACTCCTATGGCTACACCTTC.

This clonotype has a count of ten or more. The rearrangement joins TRBV4-2 to TRBJ2-1; TRBD2 is a possible D gene (5 bases). Looked up from germline, CDR1 is LGHNA and CDR2 is YNFKEQ. The ends were cut back, 8 bases at V and 8 bases at J, with 19 bases in the middle. CDR3 size: 14 residues. The CDR3 nucleotides are TGTGCCAGCTCAAGCGGTGGGCTCCTCGATGAGCAGTTCTTC. It specifies CASSSGGLLDEQFF.

The chain couples TRBV5-1 to TRBJ2-3, with 9 bases that match TRBD1. V dropped 5 bases and J dropped 4; count of bases not matched to a gene: 8. The V gene's germline CDR1 is SGHRS and CDR2 YFSETQ. The CDR3 sequence is 15 residues long. The CDR3 nucleotides read TGCGCCAGCAGTTTTACAGGGGGCATATCAGATACGCAGTATTTT. It specifies CASSFTGGISDTQYF.

CDR3: CASSIKTGDNQPQHF. The CDR3 bases are TGTGCCAGCAGCATAAAGACAGGAGACAATCAGCCCCAGCATTTT. V gene TRBV7-2 combines with J gene TRBJ1-5, with a weak D call TRBD1 (6 bases). The germline CDR1 and CDR2 sequences are SGHTA and FQGNSA. The CDR3 is 15 residues long. Trimming stripped 5 bases from V and 3 bases from J, with 14 bases between.

The chain employs TRBV5-1 and TRBJ2-1; D remains unclear. The CDR3 runs to 15 residues. Trimming pared 0 bases from V and 6 bases from J, leaving 13 bases between. Per germline, CDR1 SGHRS and CDR2 YFSETQ. CDR3 sequence: CASSLGQHELNEQFF. CDR3 bases: TGCGCCAGCAGCTTGGGGCAACACGAACTCAATGAGCAGTTCTTC.

This clonotype was picked up a small number of times. V and J are TRBV29-1 and TRBJ1-2, with a possible D match to TRBD1 (5 bases). V was pared by 7 bases and J by 5 bases, with 17 bases between. The CDR3 has 13 residues. Per germline, CDR1 SQVTM and CDR2 ANQGSEA. In nucleotides, the CDR3 is TGCAGCGCCCGGACGGACGGGACTTATGGCTACACCTTC. It is translated as CSARTDGTYGYTF.

The chain carries TRBV7-9 and TRBJ2-1; 7 bases are shared with TRBD2. The trim removed 8 bases at V and 9 bases at J, leaving 16 bases unmatched. The CDR3 is 15 residues long. The V gene's germline CDR1 is SEHNR and CDR2 FQNEAQ (reference sequence). The CDR3 nucleotides are TGTGCCAGCCCCTCAGTGGGGGACTACGCTGGTGAGCAGTTCTTC. It translates to CASPSVGDYAGEQFF. Filled out from reference TRBV7-9 and TRBJ2-1, the complete variable domain reads DTGVSQNPRHKITKRGQNVTFRCDPISEHNRLYWYRQTLGQGPEFLTYFQNEAQLEKSRLLSDRFSAERPKGSFSTLEIQRTEQGDSAMYLCASPSVGDYAGEQFFGPGTRLTVL.

CDR3 nucleotides: TGTGCCAGCAGTCCCTCCTTCGGACTGTGGGACCAGTACTTC. Translating gives CASSPSFGLWDQYF. The genes are TRBV27 and TRBJ2-7; D may correspond to TRBD1 or TRBD2 (5 bases each). In germline, CDR1 is MNHEY, CDR2 SMNVEV (reference sequence). V was clipped by 5 bases and J by 10 bases, with 21 bases between them. CDR3 length equals 14 residues.